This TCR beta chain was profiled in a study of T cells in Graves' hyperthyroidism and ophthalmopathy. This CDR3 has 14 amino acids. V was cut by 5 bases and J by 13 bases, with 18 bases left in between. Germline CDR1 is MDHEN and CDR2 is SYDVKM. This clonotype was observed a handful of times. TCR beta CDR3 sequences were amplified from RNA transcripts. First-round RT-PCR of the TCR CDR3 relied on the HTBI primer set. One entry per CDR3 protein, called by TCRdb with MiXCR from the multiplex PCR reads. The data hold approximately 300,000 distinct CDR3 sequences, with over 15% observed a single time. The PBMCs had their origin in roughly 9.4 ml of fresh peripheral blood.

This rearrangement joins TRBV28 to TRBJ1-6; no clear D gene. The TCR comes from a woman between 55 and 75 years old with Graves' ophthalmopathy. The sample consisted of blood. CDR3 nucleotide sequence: TGTGCCAGCAGTCCTGACACCGCGGGGAGGCCCCTCCACTTT. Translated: CASSPDTAGRPLHF.